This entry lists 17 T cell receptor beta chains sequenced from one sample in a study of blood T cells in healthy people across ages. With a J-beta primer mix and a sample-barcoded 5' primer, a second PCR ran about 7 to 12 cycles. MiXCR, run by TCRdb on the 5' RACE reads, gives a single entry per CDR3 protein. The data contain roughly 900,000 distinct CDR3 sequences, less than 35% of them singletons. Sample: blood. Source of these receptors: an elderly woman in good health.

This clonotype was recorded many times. The CDR3 region is CATSTGPDYEQYF. CDR3 coding DNA: TGTGCCACCTCAACAGGGCCGGACTACGAGCAGTACTTC. The chain has TRBV6-1 and TRBJ2-7, with D perhaps TRBD1 (6 bases). The germline gives CDR1 MNHNS, CDR2 SASEGT. There are 13 residues in the CDR3. The V end was cut by 10 bases, the J end by 3 bases, with 16 bases between.

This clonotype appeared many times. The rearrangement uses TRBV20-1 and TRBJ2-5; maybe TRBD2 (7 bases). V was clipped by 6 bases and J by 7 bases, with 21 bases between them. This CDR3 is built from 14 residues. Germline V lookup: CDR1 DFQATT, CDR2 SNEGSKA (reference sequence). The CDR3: CSAPRGLYLGTQYF. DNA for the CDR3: TGCAGTGCCCCCAGGGGACTATATTTGGGGACCCAGTACTTC.

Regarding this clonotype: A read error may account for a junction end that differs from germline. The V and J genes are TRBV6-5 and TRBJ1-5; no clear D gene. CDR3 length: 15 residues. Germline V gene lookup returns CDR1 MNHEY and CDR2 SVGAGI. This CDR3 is CAGSPDISSNQPQHF. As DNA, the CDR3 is TGTGCCGGCAGTCCCGACATCTCAAGCAATCAGCCCCAGCATTTT.

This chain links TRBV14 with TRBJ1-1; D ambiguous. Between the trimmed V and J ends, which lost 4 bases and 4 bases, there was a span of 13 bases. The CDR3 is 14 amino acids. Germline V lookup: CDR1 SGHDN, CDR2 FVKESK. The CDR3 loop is CASSPITYTTEAFF. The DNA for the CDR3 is TGTGCCAGCAGCCCTATTACATATACCACTGAAGCTTTCTTT.

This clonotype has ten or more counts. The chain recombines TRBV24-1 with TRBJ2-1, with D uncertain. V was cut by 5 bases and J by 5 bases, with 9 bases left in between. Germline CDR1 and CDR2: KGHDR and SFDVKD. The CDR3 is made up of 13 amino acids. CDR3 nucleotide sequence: TGTGCCACCAGTGCCCTCCGTAACAATGAGCAGTTCTTC. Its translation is CATSALRNNEQFF.

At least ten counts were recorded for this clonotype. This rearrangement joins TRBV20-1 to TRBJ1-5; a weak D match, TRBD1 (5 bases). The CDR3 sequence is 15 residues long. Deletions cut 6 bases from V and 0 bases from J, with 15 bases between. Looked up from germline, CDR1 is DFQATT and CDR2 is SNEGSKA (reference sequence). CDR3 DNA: TGCAGTGCGACCCGACGGGACTATAGCAATCAGCCCCAGCATTTT. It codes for CSATRRDYSNQPQHF.

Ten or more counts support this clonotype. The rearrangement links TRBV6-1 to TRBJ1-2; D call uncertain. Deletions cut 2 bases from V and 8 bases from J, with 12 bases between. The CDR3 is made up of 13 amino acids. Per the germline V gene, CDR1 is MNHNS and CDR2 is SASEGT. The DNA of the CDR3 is TGTGCCAGCAGTGAAAGGCCCCTCGGGGGCTACACCTTC. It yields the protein CASSERPLGGYTF.

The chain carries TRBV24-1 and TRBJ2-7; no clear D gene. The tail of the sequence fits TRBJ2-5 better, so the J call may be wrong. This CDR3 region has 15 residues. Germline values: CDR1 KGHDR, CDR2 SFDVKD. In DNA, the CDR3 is TGTGCCACCAGTGATTGTGAGCCAGGCCAAGAGACCCAGTACTTC. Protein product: CATSDCEPGQETQYF.

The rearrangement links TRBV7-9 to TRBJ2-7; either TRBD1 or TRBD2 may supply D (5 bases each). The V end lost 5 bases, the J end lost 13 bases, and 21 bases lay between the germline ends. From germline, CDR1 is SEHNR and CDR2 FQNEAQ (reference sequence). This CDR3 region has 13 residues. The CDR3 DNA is TGTGCCAGCAGCGAGGAAATAGGAGGACACCTCTACTTC. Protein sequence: CASSEEIGGHLYF.

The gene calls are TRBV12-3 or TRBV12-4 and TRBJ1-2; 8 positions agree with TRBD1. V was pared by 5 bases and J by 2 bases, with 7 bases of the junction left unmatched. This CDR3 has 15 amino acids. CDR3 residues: CASSTWTGTNYGYTF. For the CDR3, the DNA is TGTGCCAGCAGTACATGGACAGGGACGAACTATGGCTACACCTTC.

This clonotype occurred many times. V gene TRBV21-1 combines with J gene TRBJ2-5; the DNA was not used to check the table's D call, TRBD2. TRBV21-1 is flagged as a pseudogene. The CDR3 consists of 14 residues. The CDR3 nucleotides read TGTGCCAGCAGCAAAGAGGCCCCCAAGGGGACCCAGTACTTC. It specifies CASSKEAPKGTQYF.

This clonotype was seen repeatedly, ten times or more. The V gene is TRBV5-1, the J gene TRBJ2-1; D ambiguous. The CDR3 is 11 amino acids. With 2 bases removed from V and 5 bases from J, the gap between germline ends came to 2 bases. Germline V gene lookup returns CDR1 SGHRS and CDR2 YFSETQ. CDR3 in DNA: TGCGCCAGCAGCTTCCACAATGAGCAGTTCTTC. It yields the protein CASSFHNEQFF.

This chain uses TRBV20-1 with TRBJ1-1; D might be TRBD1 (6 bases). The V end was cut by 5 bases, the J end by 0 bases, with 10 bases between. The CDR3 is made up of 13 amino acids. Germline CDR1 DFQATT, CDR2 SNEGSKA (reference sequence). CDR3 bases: TGCAGTGCTGAACAGGGCCTGAACACTGAAGCTTTCTTT. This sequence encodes CSAEQGLNTEAFF.

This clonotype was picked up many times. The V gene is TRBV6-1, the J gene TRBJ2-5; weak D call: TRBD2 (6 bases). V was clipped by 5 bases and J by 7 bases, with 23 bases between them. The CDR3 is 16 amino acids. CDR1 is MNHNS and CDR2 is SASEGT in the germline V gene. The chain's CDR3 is CASSTLGRTTHGTQYF. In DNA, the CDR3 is TGTGCCAGCAGTACCCTGGGACGGACTACCCACGGGACCCAGTACTTC.

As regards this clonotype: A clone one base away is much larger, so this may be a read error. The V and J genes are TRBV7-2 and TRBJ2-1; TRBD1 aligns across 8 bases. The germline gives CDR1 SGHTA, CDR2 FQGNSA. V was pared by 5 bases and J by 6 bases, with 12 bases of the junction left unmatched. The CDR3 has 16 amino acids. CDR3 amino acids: CASSPGQGRGRNEQFF. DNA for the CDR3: TGTGCCAGCAGCCCAGGACAGGGAAGAGGCCGCAATGAGCAGTTCTTC. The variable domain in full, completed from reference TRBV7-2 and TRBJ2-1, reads GAGVSQSPSNKVTEKGKDVELRCDPISGHTALYWYRQSLGQGLEFLIYFQGNSAPDKSGLPSDRFSAERTGGSVSTLTIQRTQQEDSAVYLCASSPGQGRGRNEQFFGPGTRLTVL.

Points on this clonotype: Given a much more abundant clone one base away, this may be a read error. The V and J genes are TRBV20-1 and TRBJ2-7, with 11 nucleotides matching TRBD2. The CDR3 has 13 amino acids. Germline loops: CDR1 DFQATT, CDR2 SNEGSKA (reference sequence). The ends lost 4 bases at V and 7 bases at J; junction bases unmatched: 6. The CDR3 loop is CSATSGGFNEQYF. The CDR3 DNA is TGCAGTGCTACTAGCGGGGGGTTCAATGAGCAGTACTTC.

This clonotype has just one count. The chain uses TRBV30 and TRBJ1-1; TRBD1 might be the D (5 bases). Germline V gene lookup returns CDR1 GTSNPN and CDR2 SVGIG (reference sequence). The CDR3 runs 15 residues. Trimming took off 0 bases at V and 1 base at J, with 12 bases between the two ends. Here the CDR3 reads CAWSVRGVRNTEAFF. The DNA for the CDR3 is TGTGCCTGGAGTGTAAGAGGGGTAAGGAACACTGAAGCTTTCTTT.